The rows below give T cell receptor beta chains drawn from one sample of a study of graft-versus-host responses after intestinal transplantation. The data were produced by immunoSEQ multiplex PCR, yet TCRdb's version contains in-frame clones alone and is incomplete. The sample holds tens of thousands of clones, about 90% seen once. Sequences were derived from PBMCs, sampled approximately 300 days after intestinal transplant. These receptors were taken from a human patient who received an intestinal transplant, so some T cells may come from the graft donor. Each CDR3 is given without its conserved first and last residue. Fields, in order: V gene, CDR3 protein.

>TRBV27
ASSLFSFEPQH
>TRBV7-3
ASSPGQGDTGELF
>TRBV5-1
ASKERPPQETQY
>TRBV9
ASSPGLGADTQY
>TRBV28
ASSSWRDTSPYEQY
>TRBV29-1
SVESRGEEETQY
>TRBV6-6
ASSYVGQPQH
>TRBV6-6
ASSLTGSDEQY
>TRBV5-6
ASSFSFNSPLH
>TRBV21-1
ASSPKGTGVIGYT
>TRBV6-5
ASSYSGTGAGNTIY
>TRBV7-6
ASTLRDTSTDTQY
>TRBV6-5
ASSYKSSGSGNTIY
>TRBV7-9
ASSHRDRNYEQY
>TRBV5-1
ASSLVGGADIQY
>TRBV9
ASSVAPYRDTQETQY
>TRBV18
ASSTQGMNTEAF
>TRBV27
ASSLYRNTEAF
>TRBV6-6
ASSYVQGMRYEQY
>TRBV7-6
ASSSMWGTGNTIY
>TRBV9
ASSSGLAVYEQY
>TRBV11-2
ASSLEPLTGAYEQY
>TRBV10-2
ASVGPPLNTEAF
>TRBV2
ASSPLRKLF
>TRBV28
ASSYRLAGVEQF
>TRBV28
ASSSLNRGNSYNEQF
>TRBV2
AGSSSSGNTIY
>TRBV10-3
AISRTGTNEQY
>TRBV6-4
ASSGDSYEQY